A selection of T cell receptor beta chains follows, all from one sample in a study of blood T cell repertoires in COVID-19. Clones were read by immunoSEQ multiplex PCR, and TCRdb kept only the in-frame ones, dropping some. The sample contains about 190,000 clones, 70% to 85% of which appear only once. Sequenced input: peripheral blood. These receptors were obtained from a woman aged 50 to 60 with acute or convalescent COVID-19. Both conserved end residues are part of each CDR3. D genes are given only for firm matches.

d_call | v_call | cdr3_aa
- | TRBV7-5 | CARSLPQGAGGRDGYTF
TRBD2 | TRBV7-7 | CASSPRGGTQETQYF
TRBD1 | TRBV28 | CASSLWGQGTEAFF
TRBD2 | TRBV29-1 | CSVAIVAGGVEQFF
- | TRBV7-2 | CASSLMGQGAQFF
- | TRBV6-1 | CASSEWQGRVAEAFF
- | TRBV5-1 | CASSSKRGENLNTEAFF
TRBD1 | TRBV6-5 | CASSYGDRVGGNTIYF
TRBD2 | TRBV7-6 | CASSLYLTSGGGDTQYF
- | TRBV7-9 | CASSFGQPEGYGYTF
- | TRBV5-1 | CASSLIPSGMDTEAFF
- | TRBV5-1 | CASSPDSSLNEQFF
- | TRBV11-2 | CASSLDRGVETEAFF
- | TRBV5-6 | CASSLGGRQVLYSNQPQHF
TRBD2 | TRBV5-4 | CASSLGASGASDEQFF
- | TRBV28 | CASSSFPSRVGGLFF
- | TRBV29-1 | CSVRGQAGTYEQYF
- | TRBV19 | CATVPRGLSDTQYF
TRBD1 | TRBV5-1 | CASSWIPGTERLNEQFF
- | TRBV5-6 | CASSFRVAYEQYF
- | TRBV28 | CASSLPRVNYGYTF
- | TRBV5-4 | CASSLARLKNTEAFF
TRBD1 | TRBV6-5 | CASSYGTGRNQPQHF
- | TRBV28 | CASSLSGLGLSPLHF
TRBD1 | TRBV19 | CASFKEGQGSWAGELFF
TRBD1 | TRBV5-6 | CASSPGLGQSPLHF
TRBD1 | TRBV2 | CASSHLTDPGGRTNEKLFF
- | TRBV7-8 | CASSLGGSADTQYF
TRBD2 | TRBV7-2 | CASRDPGLAGYGKNEQFF
TRBD1 | TRBV6-5 | CASRSQGADGNTIYF
- | TRBV28 | CASSYRTANTEAFF
- | TRBV21-1 | CARHRDRADEQYF
TRBD2 | TRBV10-1 | CASSLAGGGEQFF
- | TRBV9 | CASSVVVNTGELFF
- | TRBV10-1 | CASSESSSRGEQFF
- | TRBV3-1/TRBV3-2 | CASSRWYYTGGNYGYTF
TRBD2 | TRBV5-1 | CASSLAPAGVSGEQFF
TRBD2 | TRBV11-2 | CASSPQVSYGRPPYEQYF
- | TRBV12-3/TRBV12-4 | CASSKDSNYGYTF
TRBD1 | TRBV28 | CASSLGQGANTEAFF
- | TRBV18 | CASSPRVLSYEQYF
- | TRBV6-2/TRBV6-3 | CASSGRLNTEAFF
TRBD1 | TRBV29-1 | CSVDPDRANTGELFF
- | TRBV7-2 | CASSWTPIGGSSTDTQYF
- | TRBV3-1/TRBV3-2 | CASSQDSGAPQSVRAFF
TRBD1 | TRBV30 | CAWSVLRTGNYGYTF
TRBD1 | TRBV19 | CASRDRGRASGANVLTF
TRBD1 | TRBV30 | CAWSVQGGTGTNTEAFF
TRBD1 | TRBV7-9 | CASSPSDRGSNTQYF
- | TRBV19 | CASTTTENQPQHF
- | TRBV5-4 | CASNSAKLSSGANVLTF
TRBD1 | TRBV5-8 | CASIPRQGPPILQETQYF
- | TRBV2 | CASSERRGKQPQHF
TRBD2 | TRBV18 | CASSAGGGQETQYF